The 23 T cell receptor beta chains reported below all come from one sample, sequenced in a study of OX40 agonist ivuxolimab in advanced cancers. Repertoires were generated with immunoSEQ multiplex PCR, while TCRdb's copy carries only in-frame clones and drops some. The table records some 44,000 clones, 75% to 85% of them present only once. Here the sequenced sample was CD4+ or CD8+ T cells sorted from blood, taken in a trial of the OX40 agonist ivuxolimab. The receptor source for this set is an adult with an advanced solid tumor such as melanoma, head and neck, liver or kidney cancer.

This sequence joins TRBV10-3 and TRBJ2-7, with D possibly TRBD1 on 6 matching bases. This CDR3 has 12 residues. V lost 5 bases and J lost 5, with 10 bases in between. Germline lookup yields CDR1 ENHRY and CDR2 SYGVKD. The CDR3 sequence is CAISIQGHEQYF. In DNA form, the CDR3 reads TGTGCCATCAGTATACAGGGCCACGAGCAGTACTTC.

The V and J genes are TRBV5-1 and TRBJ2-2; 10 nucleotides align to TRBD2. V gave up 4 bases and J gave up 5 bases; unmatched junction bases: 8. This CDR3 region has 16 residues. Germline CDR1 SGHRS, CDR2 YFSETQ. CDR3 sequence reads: CASSRLAGGETGELFF. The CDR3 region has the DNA TGCGCCAGCAGCAGATTAGCGGGAGGTGAGACCGGGGAGCTGTTTTTT.

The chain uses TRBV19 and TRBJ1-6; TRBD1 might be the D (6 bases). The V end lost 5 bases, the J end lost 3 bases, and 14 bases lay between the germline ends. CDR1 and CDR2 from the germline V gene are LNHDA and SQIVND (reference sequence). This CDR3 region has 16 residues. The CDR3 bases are TGTGCCAGTAGTTCGAGACCGGGACACTATAATTCACCCCTCCACTTT. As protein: CASSSRPGHYNSPLHF.

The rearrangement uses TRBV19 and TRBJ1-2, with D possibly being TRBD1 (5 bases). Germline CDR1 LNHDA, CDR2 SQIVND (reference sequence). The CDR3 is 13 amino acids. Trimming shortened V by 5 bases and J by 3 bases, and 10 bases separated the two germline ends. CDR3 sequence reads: CASSEGSDYGYTF. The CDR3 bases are TGTGCCAGTAGTGAGGGGTCGGACTATGGCTACACCTTC.

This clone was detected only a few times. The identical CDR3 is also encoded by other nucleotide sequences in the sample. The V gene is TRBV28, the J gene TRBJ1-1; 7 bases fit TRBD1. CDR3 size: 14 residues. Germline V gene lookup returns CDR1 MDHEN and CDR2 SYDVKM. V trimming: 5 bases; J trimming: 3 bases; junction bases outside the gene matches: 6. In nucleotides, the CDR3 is TGTGCCAGCAGTCCCGGACAGGTTTACACTGAAGCTTTCTTT. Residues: CASSPGQVYTEAFF.

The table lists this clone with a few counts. CDR3 nucleotide sequence: TGTGCCAGCAAGGCAGTGGTTAATTCTGAAGCTTTCTTT. Encoded protein: CASKAVVNSEAFF. V usage is TRBV2 and J usage is TRBJ1-1; D gene unclear. The CDR3 has 13 residues. The ends were cut back, 7 bases at V and 6 bases at J, with 15 bases in the middle. Germline V gene sequence: CDR1 SNHLY, CDR2 FYNNEI.

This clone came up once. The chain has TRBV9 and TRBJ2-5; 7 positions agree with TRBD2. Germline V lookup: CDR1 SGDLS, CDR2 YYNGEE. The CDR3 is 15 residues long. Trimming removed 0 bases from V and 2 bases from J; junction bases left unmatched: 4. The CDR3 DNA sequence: TGTGCCAGCAGCGTAGGGGGAGGGGAACAAGAGACCCAGTACTTC. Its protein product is CASSVGGGEQETQYF.

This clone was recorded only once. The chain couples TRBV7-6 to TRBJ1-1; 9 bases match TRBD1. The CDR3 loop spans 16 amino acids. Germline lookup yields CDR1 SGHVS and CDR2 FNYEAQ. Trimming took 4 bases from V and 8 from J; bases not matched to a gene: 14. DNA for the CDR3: TGTGCCAGCAGCTCCTCCTTCGGGACAGGGCTGAAGGAAGCTTTCTTT. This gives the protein CASSSSFGTGLKEAFF.

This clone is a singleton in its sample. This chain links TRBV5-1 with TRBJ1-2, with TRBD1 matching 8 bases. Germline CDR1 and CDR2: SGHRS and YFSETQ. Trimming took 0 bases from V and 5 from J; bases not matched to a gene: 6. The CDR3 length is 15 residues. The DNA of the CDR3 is TGCGCCAGCAGCTTGGGAGGACAGGGAGTATATGGCTACACCTTC. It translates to CASSLGGQGVYGYTF.

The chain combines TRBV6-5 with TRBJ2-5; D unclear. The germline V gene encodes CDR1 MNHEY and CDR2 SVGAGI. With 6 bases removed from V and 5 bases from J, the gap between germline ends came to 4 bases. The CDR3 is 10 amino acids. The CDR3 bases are TGTGCCAGCAGGCGGGAGACCCAGTACTTC. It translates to CASRRETQYF.

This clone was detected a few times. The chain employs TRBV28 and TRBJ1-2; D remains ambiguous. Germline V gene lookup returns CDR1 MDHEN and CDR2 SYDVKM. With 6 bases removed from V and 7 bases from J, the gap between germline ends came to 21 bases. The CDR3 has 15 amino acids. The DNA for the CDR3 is TGTGCCAGCAGGGTGGGTAGGCTCCTCGCCGGTGGCTACACCTTC. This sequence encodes CASRVGRLLAGGYTF.

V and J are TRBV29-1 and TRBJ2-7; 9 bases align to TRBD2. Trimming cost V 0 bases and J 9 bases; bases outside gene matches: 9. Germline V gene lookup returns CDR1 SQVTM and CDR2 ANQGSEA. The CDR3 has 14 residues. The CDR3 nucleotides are TGCAGCGTTGAAGATAGGGGTAGCGGGAGCGGGCAGTACTTC. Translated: CSVEDRGSGSGQYF.

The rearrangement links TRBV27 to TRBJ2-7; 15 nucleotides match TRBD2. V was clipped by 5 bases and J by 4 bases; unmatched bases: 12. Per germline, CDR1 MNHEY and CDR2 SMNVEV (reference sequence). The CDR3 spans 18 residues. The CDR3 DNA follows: TGTGCCAGCAGTCCCGGGACGGCCGGGACTAGCGGGAGGTACGAGCAGTACTTC. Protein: CASSPGTAGTSGRYEQYF.

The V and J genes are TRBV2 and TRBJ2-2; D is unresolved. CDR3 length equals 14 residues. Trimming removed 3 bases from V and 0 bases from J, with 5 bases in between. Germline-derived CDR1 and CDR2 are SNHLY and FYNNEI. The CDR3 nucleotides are TGTGCCAGCAGTGAGTCTTCGAACACCGGGGAGCTGTTTTTT. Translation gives CASSESSNTGELFF.

CDR3 residues: CASSLDRESNQPQHF. In DNA form, the CDR3 reads TGTGCCAGCAGCTTGGACCGGGAAAGCAATCAGCCCCAGCATTTT. This chain links TRBV5-4 with TRBJ1-5; D call uncertain. The germline CDR1 and CDR2 sequences are SGHNT and YYREEE (reference sequence). The length of the CDR3 is 15 residues. Trimming removed 0 bases at V and 1 base at J, with 8 bases between.

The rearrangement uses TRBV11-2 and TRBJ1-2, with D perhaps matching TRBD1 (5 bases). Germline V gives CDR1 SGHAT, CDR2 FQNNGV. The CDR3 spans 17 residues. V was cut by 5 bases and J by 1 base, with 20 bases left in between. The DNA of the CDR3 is TGTGCCAGCAGCCCTAGCTGGGGGGAGGGGAGTAACTATGGCTACACCTTC. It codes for CASSPSWGEGSNYGYTF.

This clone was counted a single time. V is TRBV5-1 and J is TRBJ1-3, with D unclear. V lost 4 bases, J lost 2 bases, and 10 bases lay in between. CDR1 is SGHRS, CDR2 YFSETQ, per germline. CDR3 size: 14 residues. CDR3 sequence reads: CASSLDTTGNTIYF. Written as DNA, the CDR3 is TGCGCCAGCAGCCTAGACACTACTGGAAACACCATATATTTT.

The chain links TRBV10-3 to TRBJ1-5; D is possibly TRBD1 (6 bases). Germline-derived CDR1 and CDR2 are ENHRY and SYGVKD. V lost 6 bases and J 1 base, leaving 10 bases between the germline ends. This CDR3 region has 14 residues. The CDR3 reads CAIRDGQSNQPQHF. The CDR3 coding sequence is TGTGCCATCAGGGACGGACAGAGCAATCAGCCCCAGCATTTT.

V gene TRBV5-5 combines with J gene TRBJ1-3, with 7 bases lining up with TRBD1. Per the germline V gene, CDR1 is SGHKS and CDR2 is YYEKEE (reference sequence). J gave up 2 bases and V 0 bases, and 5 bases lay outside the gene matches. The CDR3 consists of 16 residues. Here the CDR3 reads CASSLGDRETGNTIYF. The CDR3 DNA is TGTGCCAGCAGCTTGGGAGACAGGGAGACTGGAAACACCATATATTTT.

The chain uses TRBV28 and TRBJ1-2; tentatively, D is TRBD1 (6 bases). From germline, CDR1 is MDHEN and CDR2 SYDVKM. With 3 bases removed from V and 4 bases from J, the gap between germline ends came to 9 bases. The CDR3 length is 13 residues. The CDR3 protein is CASSLGGIYGYTF. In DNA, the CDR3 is TGTGCCAGCAGTTTGGGGGGCATCTATGGCTACACCTTC.

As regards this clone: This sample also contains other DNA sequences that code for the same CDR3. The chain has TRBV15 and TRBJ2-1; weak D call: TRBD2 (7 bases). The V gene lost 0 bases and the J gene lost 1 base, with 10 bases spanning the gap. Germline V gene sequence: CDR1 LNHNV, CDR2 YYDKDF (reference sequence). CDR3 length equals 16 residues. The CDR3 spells CATSRERGGSYNEQFF. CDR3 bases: TGTGCCACCAGCAGAGAGAGGGGGGGTTCCTACAATGAGCAGTTCTTC.

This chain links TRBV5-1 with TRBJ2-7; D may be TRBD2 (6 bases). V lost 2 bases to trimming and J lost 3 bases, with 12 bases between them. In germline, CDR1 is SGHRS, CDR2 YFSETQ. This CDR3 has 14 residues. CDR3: CASSLERANYEQYF. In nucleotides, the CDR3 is TGCGCCAGCAGCTTAGAGCGGGCCAACTACGAGCAGTACTTC. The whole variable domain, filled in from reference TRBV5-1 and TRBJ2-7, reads KAGVTQTPRYLIKTRGQQVTLSCSPISGHRSVSWYQQTPGQGLQFLFEYFSETQRNKGNFPGRFSGRQFSNSRSEMNVSTLELGDSALYLCASSLERANYEQYFGPGTRLTVT.

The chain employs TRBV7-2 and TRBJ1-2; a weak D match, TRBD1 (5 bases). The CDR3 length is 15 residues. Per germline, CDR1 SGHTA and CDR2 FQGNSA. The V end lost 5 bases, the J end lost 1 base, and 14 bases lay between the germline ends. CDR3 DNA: TGTGCCAGCAGCCCCTGGGAGGGGAATAACTATGGCTACACCTTC. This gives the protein CASSPWEGNNYGYTF.